This TCR beta chain was recovered during a study of identical twins. Study-level findings and limits: Models underpredicted monozygotic twin sharing of out-of-frame TCR alpha. Cord blood beta clonotypes that were abundant carried fewer insertions, and memory repertoires showed no such trend. A cross-sectional statistical analysis, not follow-up of the same donors, supported the conclusions.

In its sample, this clonotype was seen many times. The antigen is not known. Germline-derived CDR1 and CDR2 are MNHEY and SMNVEV (reference sequence). The V and J ends lost 4 bases and 5 bases respectively, with 12 bases between them. The CDR3 is made up of 13 amino acids. TCRdb processed the 5' RACE reads anew with MiXCR; each CDR3 protein has one entry. The table has 300,000 or so distinct CDR3 sequences, roughly 9% seen once. This sample was also put to use in a study of yellow fever vaccine responses in identical twins. From that report: Twins' T cell vaccine responses reportedly looked partly convergent, partly personalized.

The sequenced sample was CD8+ T cells sorted from blood. The chain is built from TRBV27 and TRBJ2-7; perhaps TRBD2 as D (5 bases). This receptor was obtained from a woman under 30 in good health. As DNA, the CDR3 is TGTGCCAGCAGTTCCCAAGGGAGCCACGAGCAGTACTTC. Protein sequence: CASSSQGSHEQYF.